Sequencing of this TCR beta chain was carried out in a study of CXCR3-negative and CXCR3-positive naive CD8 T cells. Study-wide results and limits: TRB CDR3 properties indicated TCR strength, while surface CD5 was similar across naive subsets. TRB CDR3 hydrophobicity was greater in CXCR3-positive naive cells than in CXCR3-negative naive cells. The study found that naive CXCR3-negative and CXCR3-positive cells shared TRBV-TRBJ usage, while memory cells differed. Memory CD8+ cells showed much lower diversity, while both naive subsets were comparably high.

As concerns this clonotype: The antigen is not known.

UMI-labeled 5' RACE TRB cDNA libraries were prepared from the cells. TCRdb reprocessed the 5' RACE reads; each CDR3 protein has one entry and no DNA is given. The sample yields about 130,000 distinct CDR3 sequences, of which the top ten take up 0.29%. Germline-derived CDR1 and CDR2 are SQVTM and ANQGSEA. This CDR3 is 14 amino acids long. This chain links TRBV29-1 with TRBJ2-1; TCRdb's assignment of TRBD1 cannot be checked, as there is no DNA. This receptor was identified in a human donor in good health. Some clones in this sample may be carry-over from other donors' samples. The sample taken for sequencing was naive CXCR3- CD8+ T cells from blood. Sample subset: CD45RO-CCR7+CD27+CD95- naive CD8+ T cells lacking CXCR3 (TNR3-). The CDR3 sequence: CSVEGGSSYNEQFF.